The 2 T cell receptor beta chains reported below all come from one sample, sequenced in a study of shared clonotypes between healthy human individuals (dated by TCRdb to 2020 to 2021). Libraries came from the immunoSEQ multiplex PCR assay. TCRdb obtained this table from immuneACCESS and retained in-frame rearrangements with V and J assigned. These tables miss some clones; where compared with another copy, unresolved V genes account for less than half of the shortfall, and the remainder is unexplained. The sample table shows some 2,000,000 clones, and roughly 96% are seen once. Clones ranked in the top ten supply 0.13% of the sample. The sequencing input was naive CD4+ T cells sorted from blood. This sample's cell subset or site label indicates: CD45RA+ positively selected. These receptors were taken from a man in his late teens or twenties in good health.

The rearrangement joins TRBV2 to TRBJ2-7, with TRBD2 as a possible D gene (6 bases). The CDR3 extends over 15 amino acids. Per the germline V gene, CDR1 is SNHLY and CDR2 is FYNNEI. V was clipped by 5 bases and J by 6 bases, with 20 bases between them. CDR3 region: CASSPRGKNSGEQYF. DNA for the CDR3: TGTGCCAGCAGTCCTAGAGGGAAAAATAGCGGCGAGCAGTACTTC.

The rearrangement uses TRBV7-9 and TRBJ1-2; maybe TRBD1 (6 bases). Per germline, CDR1 SEHNR and CDR2 FQNEAQ (reference sequence). V lost 7 bases to trimming and J lost 8 bases, with 23 bases between them. This CDR3 is built from 15 residues. DNA for the CDR3: TGTGCCAGCACCAATCAGGTTCAGGGGAGGAGCGGCTACACCTTC. Translation gives CASTNQVQGRSGYTF.